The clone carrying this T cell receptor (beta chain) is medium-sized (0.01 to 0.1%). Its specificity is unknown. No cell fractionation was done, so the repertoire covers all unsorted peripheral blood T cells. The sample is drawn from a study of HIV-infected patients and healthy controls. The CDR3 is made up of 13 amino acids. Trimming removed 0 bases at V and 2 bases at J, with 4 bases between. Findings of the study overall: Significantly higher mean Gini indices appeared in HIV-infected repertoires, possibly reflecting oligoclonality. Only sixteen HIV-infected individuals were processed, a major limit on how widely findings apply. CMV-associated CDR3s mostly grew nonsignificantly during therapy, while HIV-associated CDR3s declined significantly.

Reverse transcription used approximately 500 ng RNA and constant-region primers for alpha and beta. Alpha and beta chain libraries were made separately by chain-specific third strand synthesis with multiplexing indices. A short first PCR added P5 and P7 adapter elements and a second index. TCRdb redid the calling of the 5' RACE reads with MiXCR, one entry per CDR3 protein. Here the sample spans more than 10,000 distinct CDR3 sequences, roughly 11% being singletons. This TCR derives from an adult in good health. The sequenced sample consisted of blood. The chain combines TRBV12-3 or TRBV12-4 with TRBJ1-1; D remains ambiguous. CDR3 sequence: CASSLAENTEAFF. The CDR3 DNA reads TGTGCCAGCAGTTTAGCAGAAAACACTGAAGCTTTCTTT.